These 12 T cell receptor beta chains were sequenced from one sample in a study of Graves' ophthalmopathy and Graves' hyperthyroidism. The TCR beta CDR3 regions underwent amplification from RNA transcripts. A first-round RT-PCR used HTBI primers, followed by a second-round multiplex PCR. TCRdb used MiXCR to reprocess the multiplex PCR reads, holding one entry per CDR3 protein. The data show more than 1,000,000 distinct CDR3 sequences, 35% to 40% seen once. Sequenced input: peripheral blood or thyroid tissue (not recorded which). These receptors were obtained from an adult man with Graves' hyperthyroidism.

This rearrangement joins TRBV9 to TRBJ2-2; a weak D match, TRBD1 (5 bases). Trimming left V 3 bases short and J 2 bases short, with 11 bases between. Germline V lookup: CDR1 SGDLS, CDR2 YYNGEE. This CDR3 contains 15 residues. CDR3 coding DNA: TGTGCCAGCAGCGGGACACGCAGAAACACCGGGGAGCTGTTTTTT. Translated, it gives CASSGTRRNTGELFF.

V and J are TRBV5-8 and TRBJ1-2; no clear D. The V and J ends lost 3 bases and 2 bases respectively, with 8 bases between them. This CDR3 has 13 residues. Germline V gene sequence: CDR1 SGHTS, CDR2 YDEGEE. CDR3 sequence (DNA): TGTGCCAGCAGCTCCAATAACAACTATGGCTACACCTTC. Translating gives CASSSNNNYGYTF.

The CDR3 sequence: CASSLRQISTKSSGNTIYF. The CDR3 coding sequence is TGTGCCAGCAGCCTCCGACAGATATCGACAAAGAGCTCTGGAAACACCATATATTTT. The chain joins TRBV7-8 to TRBJ1-3; a possible D gene is TRBD1 (5 bases). V was cut by 5 bases and J by 0 bases, with 23 bases left in between. CDR1 and CDR2 (germline): SGHVS, FQNEAQ. This CDR3 is built from 19 residues.

J is TRBJ1-2 and V is TRBV27, with 7 nucleotides matching TRBD1. In germline, CDR1 is MNHEY, CDR2 SMNVEV (reference sequence). This CDR3 has 17 amino acids. V lost 5 bases and J lost 0; bases outside the gene matches: 12. The CDR3 nucleotides are TGTGCCAGCAGTCCAAAAACAGGGGCGACAGCTAACTATGGCTACACCTTC. Its protein is CASSPKTGATANYGYTF.

This clonotype was seen more than once but under ten times. The chain combines TRBV13 with TRBJ1-3; no clear D gene. V was pared by 2 bases and J by 0 bases, with 11 bases between. Germline loops: CDR1 PRHDT, CDR2 FYEKMQ (reference sequence). CDR3 size: 16 residues. The CDR3 here is CASSLRSAGSGNTIYF. The CDR3 DNA follows: TGTGCCAGCAGCTTAAGGTCGGCTGGCTCTGGAAACACCATATATTTT.

Worth noting for this clonotype: The conserved closing phenylalanine or tryptophan is absent in this CDR3, likely reflecting a read error. The chain has TRBV9 and TRBJ1-1; TRBD1 is a possible D gene (5 bases). V was clipped by 3 bases and J by 7 bases, with 25 bases between them. The CDR3 runs to 17 residues. Germline CDR1 reads SGDLS; CDR2 reads YYNGEE. Here the CDR3 DNA reads TGTGCCAGCAGCGGTAGTGTTAAGTGGGGGGGGTTTGGTGAAGCTTTCCTT. It codes for CASSGSVKWGGFGEAFL.

The chain couples TRBV29-1 to TRBJ2-5; 9 nucleotides line up with TRBD1. V was clipped by 2 bases and J by 4 bases; unmatched bases: 5. The CDR3 is 14 residues long. Germline V gives CDR1 SQVTM, CDR2 ANQGSEA. The CDR3 sequence: CSVEMGQGGETQYF. The CDR3 coding sequence is TGCAGCGTTGAAATGGGACAGGGAGGAGAGACCCAGTACTTC.

In this sample, this clonotype turned up many times. This sequence joins TRBV2 and TRBJ1-4, with D hard to call. V was trimmed by 7 bases and J by 8 bases, leaving 23 bases between them. This CDR3 is 16 amino acids long. Germline-derived CDR1 and CDR2 are SNHLY and FYNNEI. The CDR3, as DNA: TGTGCCAGCACCATGGGCGGTTCGCGGGTTGGGGAAAAACTGTTTTTT. This encodes CASTMGGSRVGEKLFF.

This clonotype occurred many times. The V gene is TRBV2, the J gene TRBJ1-5, with D tentatively TRBD1 (5 bases). Germline V CDR1 and CDR2: SNHLY, FYNNEI. This CDR3 spans 15 amino acids. V gave up 6 bases and J gave up 1 base, with 13 bases separating them. This CDR3 is CASRVGGISNQPQHF. The DNA for the CDR3 is TGTGCCAGCAGAGTCGGGGGGATCAGCAATCAGCCCCAGCATTTT. Full variable domain (rest looked up from reference TRBV2 and TRBJ1-5): EPEVTQTPSHQVTQMGQEVILRCVPISNHLYFYWYRQILGQKVEFLVSFYNNEISEKSEIFDDQFSVERPDGSNFTLKIRSTKLEDSAMYFCASRVGGISNQPQHFGDGTRLSIL.

V is TRBV10-3 and J is TRBJ2-7; 10 bases agree with TRBD2. CDR1 is ENHRY, CDR2 SYGVKD, per germline. The ends lost 10 bases at V and 5 bases at J; junction bases unmatched: 14. CDR3 length: 15 residues. For the CDR3, the DNA is TGTGCCAGCAGCCTAGCGGGAGTCATTACGCACGAGCAGTACTTC. It codes for CASSLAGVITHEQYF.

This clonotype showed up many times. The chain uses TRBV20-1 and TRBJ2-7, with 7 bases matching TRBD2. J gave up 3 bases and V 3 bases, and 8 bases lay outside the gene matches. CDR3 length: 14 amino acids. Germline loops: CDR1 DFQATT, CDR2 SNEGSKA (reference sequence). CDR3 coding DNA: TGCAGTGCTAGTGCCCAGCGGGGTCTCTACGAGCAGTACTTC. Its translation is CSASAQRGLYEQYF.

This clonotype was counted between two and nine times. The V and J genes are TRBV27 and TRBJ2-7, with D possibly being TRBD1 (5 bases). The CDR3 is 13 amino acids. CDR1 is MNHEY and CDR2 is SMNVEV in the germline V gene (reference sequence). Trimming shortened V by 3 bases and J by 5 bases, and 11 bases separated the two germline ends. CDR3 bases: TGTGCCAGCAGTTTGCGTCTGGACAACGAGCAGTACTTC. Protein: CASSLRLDNEQYF.